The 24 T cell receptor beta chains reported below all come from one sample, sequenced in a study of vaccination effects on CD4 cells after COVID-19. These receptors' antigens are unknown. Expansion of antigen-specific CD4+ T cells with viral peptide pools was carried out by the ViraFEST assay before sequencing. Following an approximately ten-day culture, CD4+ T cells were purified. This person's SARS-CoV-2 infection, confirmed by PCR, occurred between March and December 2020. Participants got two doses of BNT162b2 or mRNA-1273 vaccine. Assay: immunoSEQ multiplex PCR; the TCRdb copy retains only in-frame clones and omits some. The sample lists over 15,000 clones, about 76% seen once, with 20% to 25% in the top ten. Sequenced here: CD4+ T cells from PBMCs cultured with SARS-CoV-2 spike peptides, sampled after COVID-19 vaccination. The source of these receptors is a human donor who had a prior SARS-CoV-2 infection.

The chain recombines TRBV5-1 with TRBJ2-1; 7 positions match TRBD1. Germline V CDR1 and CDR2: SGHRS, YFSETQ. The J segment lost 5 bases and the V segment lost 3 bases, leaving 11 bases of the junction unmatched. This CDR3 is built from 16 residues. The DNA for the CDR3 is TGCGCCAGCAGCTGGGGACACCGGGACAGAGACAATGAGCAGTTCTTC. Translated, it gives CASSWGHRDRDNEQFF.

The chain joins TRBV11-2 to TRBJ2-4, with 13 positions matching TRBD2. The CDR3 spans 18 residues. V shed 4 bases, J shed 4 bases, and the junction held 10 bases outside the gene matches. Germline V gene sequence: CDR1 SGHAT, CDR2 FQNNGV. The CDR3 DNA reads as TGTGCCAGCAGCTCCACTCGAGGGACTAGCGGGGCGAAAAACATTCAGTACTTC. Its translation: CASSSTRGTSGAKNIQYF. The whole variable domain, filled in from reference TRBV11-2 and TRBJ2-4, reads EAGVAQSPRYKIIEKRQSVAFWCNPISGHATLYWYQQILGQGPKLLIQFQNNGVVDDSQLPKDRFSAERLKGVDSTLKIQPAKLEDSAVYLCASSSTRGTSGAKNIQYFGAGTRLSVL.

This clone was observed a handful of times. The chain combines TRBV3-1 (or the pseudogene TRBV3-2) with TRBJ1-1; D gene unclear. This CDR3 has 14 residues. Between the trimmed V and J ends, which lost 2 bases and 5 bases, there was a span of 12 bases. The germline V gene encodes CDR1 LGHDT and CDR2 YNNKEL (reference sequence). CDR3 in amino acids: CASSQFLQGTEAFF. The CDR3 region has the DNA TGTGCCAGCAGCCAATTCCTGCAAGGAACTGAAGCTTTCTTT.

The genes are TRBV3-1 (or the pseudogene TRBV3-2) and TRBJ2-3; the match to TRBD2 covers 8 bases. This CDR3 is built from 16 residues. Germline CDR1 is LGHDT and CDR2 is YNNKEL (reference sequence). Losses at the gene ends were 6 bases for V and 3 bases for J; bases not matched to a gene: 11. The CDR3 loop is CASRHMREAGTDTQYF. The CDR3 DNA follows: TGTGCCAGCAGGCACATGCGGGAGGCGGGGACAGATACGCAGTATTTT.

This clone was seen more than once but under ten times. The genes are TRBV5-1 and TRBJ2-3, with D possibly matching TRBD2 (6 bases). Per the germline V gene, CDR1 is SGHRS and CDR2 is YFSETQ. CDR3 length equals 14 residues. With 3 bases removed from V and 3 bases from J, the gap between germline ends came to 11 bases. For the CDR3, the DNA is TGCGCCAGCAGCTCCGGGACTGCTACAGATACGCAGTATTTT. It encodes CASSSGTATDTQYF. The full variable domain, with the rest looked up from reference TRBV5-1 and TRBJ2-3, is KAGVTQTPRYLIKTRGQQVTLSCSPISGHRSVSWYQQTPGQGLQFLFEYFSETQRNKGNFPGRFSGRQFSNSRSEMNVSTLELGDSALYLCASSSGTATDTQYFGPGTRLTVL.

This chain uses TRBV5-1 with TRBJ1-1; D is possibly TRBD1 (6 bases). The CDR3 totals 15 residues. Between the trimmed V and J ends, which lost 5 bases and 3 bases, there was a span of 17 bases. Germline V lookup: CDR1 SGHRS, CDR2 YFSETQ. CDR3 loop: CASREGGPSYTEAFF. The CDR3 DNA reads TGCGCCAGCAGGGAAGGGGGGCCCAGCTACACTGAAGCTTTCTTT.

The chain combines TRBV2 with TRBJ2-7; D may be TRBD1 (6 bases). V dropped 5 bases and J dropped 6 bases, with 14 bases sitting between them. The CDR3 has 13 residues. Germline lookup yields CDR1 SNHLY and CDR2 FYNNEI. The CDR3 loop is CASSFTGIGEQYF. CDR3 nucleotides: TGTGCCAGCAGTTTTACAGGGATTGGCGAGCAGTACTTC.

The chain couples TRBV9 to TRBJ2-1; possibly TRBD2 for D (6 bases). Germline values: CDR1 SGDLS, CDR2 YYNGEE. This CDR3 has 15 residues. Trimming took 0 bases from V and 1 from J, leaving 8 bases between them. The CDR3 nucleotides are TGTGCCAGCAGCGTAGATGGGGGGTCCTACAATGAGCAGTTCTTC. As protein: CASSVDGGSYNEQFF.

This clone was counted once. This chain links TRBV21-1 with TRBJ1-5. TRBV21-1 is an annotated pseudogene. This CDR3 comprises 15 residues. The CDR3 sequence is CASSEGPFSNQPQHF. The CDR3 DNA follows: TGTGCCAGCAGCGAGGGCCCCTTCAGCAATCAGCCCCAGCATTTT.

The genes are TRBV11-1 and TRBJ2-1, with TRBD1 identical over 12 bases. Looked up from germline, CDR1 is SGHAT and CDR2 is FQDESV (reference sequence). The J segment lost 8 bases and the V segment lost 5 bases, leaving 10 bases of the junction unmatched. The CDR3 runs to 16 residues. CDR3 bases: TGTGCCAGCAGCCGAAGTTTGGGGACAGGGGGCCATGAGCAGTTCTTC. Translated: CASSRSLGTGGHEQFF. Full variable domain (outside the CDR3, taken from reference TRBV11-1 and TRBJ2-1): EAEVAQSPRYKITEKSQAVAFWCDPISGHATLYWYRQILGQGPELLVQFQDESVVDDSQLPKDRFSAERLKGVDSTLKIQPAELGDSAMYLCASSRSLGTGGHEQFFGPGTRLTVL.

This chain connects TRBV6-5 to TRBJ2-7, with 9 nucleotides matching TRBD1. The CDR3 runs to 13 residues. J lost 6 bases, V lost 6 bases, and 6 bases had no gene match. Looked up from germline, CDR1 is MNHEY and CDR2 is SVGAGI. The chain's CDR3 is CASSGTGIGEQYF. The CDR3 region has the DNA TGTGCCAGCAGCGGGACAGGGATTGGCGAGCAGTACTTC.

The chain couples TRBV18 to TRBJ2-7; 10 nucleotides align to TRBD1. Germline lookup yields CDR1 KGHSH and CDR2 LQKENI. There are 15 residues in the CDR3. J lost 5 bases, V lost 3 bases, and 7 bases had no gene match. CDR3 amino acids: CASSPPGQGRHEQYF. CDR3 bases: TGTGCCAGCTCACCGCCGGGACAGGGGCGTCACGAGCAGTACTTC.

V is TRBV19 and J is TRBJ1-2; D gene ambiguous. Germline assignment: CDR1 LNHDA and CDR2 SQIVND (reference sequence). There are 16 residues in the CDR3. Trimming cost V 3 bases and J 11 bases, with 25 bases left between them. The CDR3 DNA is TGTGCCAGTAGTATCACCCACAGAGGGTACAGTGTAGCGTACACCTTC. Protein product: CASSITHRGYSVAYTF.

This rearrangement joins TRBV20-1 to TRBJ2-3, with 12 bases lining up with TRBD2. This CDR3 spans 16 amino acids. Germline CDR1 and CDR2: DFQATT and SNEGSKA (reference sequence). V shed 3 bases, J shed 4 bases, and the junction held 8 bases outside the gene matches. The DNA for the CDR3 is TGCAGTGCTAGTGCCCTAGCGGGAGGGCCCTCAGATACGCAGTATTTT. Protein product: CSASALAGGPSDTQYF.

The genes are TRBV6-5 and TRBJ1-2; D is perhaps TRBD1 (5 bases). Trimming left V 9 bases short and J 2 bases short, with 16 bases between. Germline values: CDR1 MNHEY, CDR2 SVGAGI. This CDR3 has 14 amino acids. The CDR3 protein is CASTPDRQNYGYTF. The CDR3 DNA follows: TGTGCCAGTACTCCCGACAGACAGAACTATGGCTACACCTTC.

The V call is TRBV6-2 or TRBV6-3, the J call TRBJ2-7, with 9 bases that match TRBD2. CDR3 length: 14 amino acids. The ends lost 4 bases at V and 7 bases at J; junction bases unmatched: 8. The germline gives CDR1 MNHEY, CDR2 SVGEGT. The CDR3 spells CASSSRGLAWEQYF. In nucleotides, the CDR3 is TGTGCCAGCAGTTCCCGGGGACTAGCTTGGGAGCAGTACTTC.

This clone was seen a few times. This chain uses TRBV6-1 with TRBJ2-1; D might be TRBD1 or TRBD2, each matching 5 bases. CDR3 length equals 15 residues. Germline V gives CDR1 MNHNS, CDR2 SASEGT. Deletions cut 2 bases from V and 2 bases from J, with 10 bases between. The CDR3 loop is CASSERGGAYNEQFF. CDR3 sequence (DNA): TGTGCCAGCAGTGAACGGGGCGGCGCCTACAATGAGCAGTTCTTC.

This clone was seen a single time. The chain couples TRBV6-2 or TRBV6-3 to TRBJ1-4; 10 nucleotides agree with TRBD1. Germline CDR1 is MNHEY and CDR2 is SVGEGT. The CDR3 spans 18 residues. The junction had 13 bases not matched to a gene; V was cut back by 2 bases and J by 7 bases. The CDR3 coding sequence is TGTGCCAGCAGTTACGGGCCCGGGACAGGGGCAGAGTCTGAAAAACTGTTTTTT. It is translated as CASSYGPGTGAESEKLFF.

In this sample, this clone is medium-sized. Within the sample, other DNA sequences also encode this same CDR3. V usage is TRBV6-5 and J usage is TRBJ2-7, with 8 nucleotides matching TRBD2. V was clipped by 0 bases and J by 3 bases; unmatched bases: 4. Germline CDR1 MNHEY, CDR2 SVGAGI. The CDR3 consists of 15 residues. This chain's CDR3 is CASSYSSGGVYEQYF. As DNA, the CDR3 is TGTGCCAGCAGTTACTCGTCGGGAGGGGTCTACGAGCAGTACTTC.

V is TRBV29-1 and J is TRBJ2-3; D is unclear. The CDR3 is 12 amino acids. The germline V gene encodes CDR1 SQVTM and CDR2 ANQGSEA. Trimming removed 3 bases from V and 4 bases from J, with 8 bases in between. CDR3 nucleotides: TGCAGCGTTGAGCGGTGGGCAGATACGCAGTATTTT. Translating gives CSVERWADTQYF.

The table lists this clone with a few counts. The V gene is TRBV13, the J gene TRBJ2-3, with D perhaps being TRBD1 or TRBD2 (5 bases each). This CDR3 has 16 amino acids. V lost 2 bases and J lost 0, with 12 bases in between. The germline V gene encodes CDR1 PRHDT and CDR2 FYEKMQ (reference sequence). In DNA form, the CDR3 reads TGTGCCAGCAGCTTAAGTTTTGGGGGAAGCACAGATACGCAGTATTTT. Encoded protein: CASSLSFGGSTDTQYF.

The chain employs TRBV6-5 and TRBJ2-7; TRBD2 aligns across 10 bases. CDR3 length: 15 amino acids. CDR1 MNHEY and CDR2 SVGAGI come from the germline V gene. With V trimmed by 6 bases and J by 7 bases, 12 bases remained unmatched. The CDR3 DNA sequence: TGTGCCAGCAGGGACCCGACTAGCGGGCCTGTGGAGCAGTACTTC. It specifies CASRDPTSGPVEQYF.

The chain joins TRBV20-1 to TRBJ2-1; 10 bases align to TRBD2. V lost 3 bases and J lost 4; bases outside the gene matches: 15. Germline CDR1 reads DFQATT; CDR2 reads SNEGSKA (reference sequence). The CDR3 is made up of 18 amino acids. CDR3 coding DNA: TGCAGTGCTAGTTACCCAAGGCATAGCGGGGGGAGGTACAATGAGCAGTTCTTC. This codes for CSASYPRHSGGRYNEQFF.

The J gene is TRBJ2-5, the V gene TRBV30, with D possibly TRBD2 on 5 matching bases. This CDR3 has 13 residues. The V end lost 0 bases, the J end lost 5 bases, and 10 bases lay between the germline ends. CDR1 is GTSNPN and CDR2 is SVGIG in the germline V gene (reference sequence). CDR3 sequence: CAWSVRRRETQYF. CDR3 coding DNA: TGTGCCTGGAGTGTCCGGCGGAGGGAGACCCAGTACTTC. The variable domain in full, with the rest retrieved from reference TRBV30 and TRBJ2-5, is SQTIHQWPATLVQPVGSPLSLECTVEGTSNPNLYWYRQAAGRGLQLLFYSVGIGQISSEVPQNLSASRPQDRQFILSSKKLLLSDSGFYLCAWSVRRRETQYFGPGTRLLVL.